This TCR beta chain appears in the sequencing data of a study of shared clonotypes between healthy human individuals. CD45RO-negative CD8 cells positively selected for CCR7 made up the naive population, which excluded terminally differentiated effector memory CD45RA+ cells. The CDR3 is 15 residues long. CDR1 is SGHDN and CDR2 is FVKESK in the germline V gene. With V trimmed by 5 bases and J by 0 bases, 5 bases remained unmatched. The protocol was immunoSEQ multiplex PCR, while the TCRdb copy is restricted to in-frame clones and leaves out a portion. The sample lists around 2,000,000 clones, approximately 94% occurring once.

This chain connects TRBV14 to TRBJ2-3; 7 positions match TRBD1. The source is a man aged 18-30 years in good health. The source material was naive CD8+ T cells sorted from blood. The CDR3: CASSVTGSSTDTQYF. CDR3 in DNA: TGTGCCAGCAGCGTGACAGGGTCGAGCACAGATACGCAGTATTTT.